This paragraph reports one TCR beta chain. TCRdb's table, derived via immunoSEQ multiplex PCR, lists solely in-frame clones and lacks some. The sample yields fewer than 200,000 clones, approximately 88% seen once. These data are taken from a study of blood T cell repertoires in COVID-19. The V gene lost 6 bases and the J gene lost 3 bases, with 11 bases spanning the gap. The CDR3 sequence is 13 residues long. CDR1 is MNHEY and CDR2 is SVGAGI in the germline V gene. The chain is built from TRBV6-5 and TRBJ1-1; D call uncertain. The source material was peripheral blood. The sequence derives from a woman aged 80 or over with active or convalescent COVID-19. The CDR3 DNA reads TGTGCCAGCAGCCGGACTCTCCACACTGAAGCTTTCTTT. Its protein product is CASSRTLHTEAFF.